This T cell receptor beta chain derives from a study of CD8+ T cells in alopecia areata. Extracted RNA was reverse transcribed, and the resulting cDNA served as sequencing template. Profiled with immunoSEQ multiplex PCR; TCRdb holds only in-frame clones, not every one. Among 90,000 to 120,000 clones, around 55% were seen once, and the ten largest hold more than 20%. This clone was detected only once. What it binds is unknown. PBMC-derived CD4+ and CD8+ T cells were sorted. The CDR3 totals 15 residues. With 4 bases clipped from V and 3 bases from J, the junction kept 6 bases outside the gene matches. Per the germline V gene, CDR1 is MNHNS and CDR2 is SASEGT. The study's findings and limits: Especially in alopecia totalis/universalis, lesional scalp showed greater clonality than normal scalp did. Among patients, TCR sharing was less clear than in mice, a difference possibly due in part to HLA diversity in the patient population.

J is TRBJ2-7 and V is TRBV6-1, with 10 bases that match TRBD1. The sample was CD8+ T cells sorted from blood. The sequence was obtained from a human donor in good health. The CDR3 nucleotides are TGTGCCAGCAGTGCCGGGACAGGGGTAGACTACGAGCAGTACTTC. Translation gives CASSAGTGVDYEQYF.